A selection of T cell receptor beta chains follows, all from one sample in a study of cytomegalovirus exposure and HLA in healthy donors. The repertoire was sequenced with immunoSEQ multiplex PCR; TCRdb's copy has only in-frame clones and lacks some. The data show 200,000 to 250,000 clones, with around 86% seen just once and 10% held by the top ten. The sequencing input was PBMCs. These TCRs come from a woman aged 45-60 years in good health and CMV-seropositive. The CDR3 runs from the conserved cysteine through the conserved F or W. Fields, in order: J gene, D gene, clone size, V gene, CDR3 DNA, CDR3 protein. The D gene is left open where the match is weak. Clone size appears in some rows only: once, few, many, or a class for an expanded clone.

j_gene: TRBJ2-3
d_gene: TRBD2
abundance: .
v_gene: TRBV19
CDR3nt: TGTGCCAGTAGTCCCCGAGTGTACAGCGGGGCCCAGACAGATACGCAGTATTTT
CDR3aa: CASSPRVYSGAQTDTQYF

j_gene: TRBJ2-3
d_gene: .
abundance: .
v_gene: TRBV5-1
CDR3nt: TGCGCCAGCAGCTTTGAGGGGGGGACAGATACGCAGTATTTT
CDR3aa: CASSFEGGTDTQYF

j_gene: TRBJ1-2
d_gene: .
abundance: .
v_gene: TRBV20-1
CDR3nt: TGCAGTGCCCGGGGGACGGATGGCTACACCTTC
CDR3aa: CSARGTDGYTF

j_gene: TRBJ2-3
d_gene: .
abundance: .
v_gene: TRBV2
CDR3nt: TGTGCCAGCGGTACGGGGGAAGGAGATACGCAGTATTTT
CDR3aa: CASGTGEGDTQYF

j_gene: TRBJ1-1
d_gene: .
abundance: .
v_gene: TRBV5-6
CDR3nt: TGTGCCAGCAGCCCTGGACTCGGTAACACTGAAGCTTTCTTT
CDR3aa: CASSPGLGNTEAFF

j_gene: TRBJ2-3
d_gene: TRBD2
abundance: .
v_gene: TRBV5-1
CDR3nt: TGCGCCAGCAGCTTGGGGCTAGCGGGGCGCACAGATACGCAGTATTTT
CDR3aa: CASSLGLAGRTDTQYF

j_gene: TRBJ2-1
d_gene: .
abundance: .
v_gene: TRBV4-3
CDR3nt: TGCGCCAGCAGCCAAGTTAGGGGGTCTTACAATGAGCAGTTCTTC
CDR3aa: CASSQVRGSYNEQFF

j_gene: TRBJ1-6
d_gene: .
abundance: few
v_gene: TRBV10-3
CDR3nt: TGTGCCATCAGTCGGGGGGCGTTTTCACCCCTCCACTTT
CDR3aa: CAISRGAFSPLHF

j_gene: TRBJ1-4
d_gene: TRBD1
abundance: .
v_gene: TRBV7-9
CDR3nt: TGTGCCAGCAGCTTAGAATGGGGACAGGCGGGTGAAAAACTGTTTTTT
CDR3aa: CASSLEWGQAGEKLFF

j_gene: TRBJ2-7
d_gene: TRBD1
abundance: .
v_gene: TRBV5-6
CDR3nt: TGTGCCAGCAGCGAAGGGACAGGGGGGATCTACGAGCAGTACTTC
CDR3aa: CASSEGTGGIYEQYF

j_gene: TRBJ1-1
d_gene: .
abundance: once
v_gene: TRBV7-8
CDR3nt: TGTGCCAGCAGCTTAGTAACAGGGATATTGAACACTGAAGCTTTCTTT
CDR3aa: CASSLVTGILNTEAFF

j_gene: TRBJ1-5
d_gene: .
abundance: .
v_gene: TRBV27
CDR3nt: TGTGCCAGCAGTAACCATCGGGTAAATCAGCCCCAGCATTTT
CDR3aa: CASSNHRVNQPQHF

j_gene: TRBJ2-1
d_gene: TRBD1
abundance: .
v_gene: TRBV27
CDR3nt: TGCGCCTCGGGCTCCGGGACAGCTTACAATGAGCAGTTCTTC
CDR3aa: CASGSGTAYNEQFF

j_gene: TRBJ1-1
d_gene: .
abundance: once
v_gene: TRBV10-3
CDR3nt: TGTGCCATCAGCCCCAGGGCGGGGGACACTGAAGCTTTCTTT
CDR3aa: CAISPRAGDTEAFF

j_gene: TRBJ2-7
d_gene: TRBD1
abundance: .
v_gene: TRBV7-3
CDR3nt: TGTGCCACCGACCACCGGGACAGACTAACTTACGAGCAGTACTTC
CDR3aa: CATDHRDRLTYEQYF